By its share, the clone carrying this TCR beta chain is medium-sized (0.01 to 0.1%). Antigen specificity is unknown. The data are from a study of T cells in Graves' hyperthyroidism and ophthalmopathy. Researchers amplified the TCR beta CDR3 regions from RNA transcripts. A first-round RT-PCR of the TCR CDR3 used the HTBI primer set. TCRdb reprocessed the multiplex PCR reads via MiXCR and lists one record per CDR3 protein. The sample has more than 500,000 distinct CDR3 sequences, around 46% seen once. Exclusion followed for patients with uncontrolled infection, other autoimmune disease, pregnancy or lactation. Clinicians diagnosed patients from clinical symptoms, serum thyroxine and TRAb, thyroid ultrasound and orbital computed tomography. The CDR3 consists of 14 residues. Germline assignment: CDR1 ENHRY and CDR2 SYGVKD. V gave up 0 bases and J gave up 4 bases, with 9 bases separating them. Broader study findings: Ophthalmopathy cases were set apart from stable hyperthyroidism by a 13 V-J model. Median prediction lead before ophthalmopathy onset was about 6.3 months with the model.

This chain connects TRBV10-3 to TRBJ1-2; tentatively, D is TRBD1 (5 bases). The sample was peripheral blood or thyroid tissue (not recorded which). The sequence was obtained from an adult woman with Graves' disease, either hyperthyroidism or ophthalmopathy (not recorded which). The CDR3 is CAISESTEPYGYTF. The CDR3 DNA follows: TGTGCCATCAGTGAGTCGACAGAACCCTATGGCTACACCTTC.